These 3 T cell receptor beta chains originate from one sample sequenced in a study of blood T cell repertoires in COVID-19. Clones were sequenced by immunoSEQ multiplex PCR, and TCRdb holds only the in-frame ones, with some missing. In the table there are just over 650,000 clones, 85% to 90% of which are singletons. Material for sequencing was peripheral blood. These receptors were taken from a young woman with acute or convalescent COVID-19.

This chain uses TRBV6-5 with TRBJ2-7, with TRBD1 identical over 8 bases. V was clipped by 7 bases and J by 5 bases; unmatched bases: 10. Germline V gene data show CDR1 as MNHEY and CDR2 as SVGAGI. This CDR3 is 14 amino acids long. The CDR3 DNA follows: TGTGCCAGCAAGGGGGACAGGCTTAGTCACGAGCAGTACTTC. Amino acid sequence: CASKGDRLSHEQYF.

The rearrangement links TRBV30 to TRBJ1-6; the match to TRBD1 covers 7 bases. Germline V lookup: CDR1 GTSNPN, CDR2 SVGIG (reference sequence). CDR3 size: 16 residues. V trimming: 0 bases; J trimming: 9 bases; junction bases outside the gene matches: 11. The CDR3 reads CAWSVLPATGVSPLHF. Here the CDR3 DNA reads TGTGCCTGGAGTGTACTCCCCGCCACAGGGGTTTCACCCCTCCACTTT.

The chain recombines TRBV6-4 with TRBJ1-2, with TRBD1 as a possible D gene (6 bases). The CDR3 is made up of 15 amino acids. The V end was cut by 2 bases, the J end by 4 bases, with 14 bases between. Germline CDR1 and CDR2: MRHNA and SNTAGT. The CDR3 reads CASSDEAGVAYGYTF. In DNA, the CDR3 is TGTGCCAGCAGTGACGAGGCAGGGGTGGCCTATGGCTACACCTTC.